The present T cell receptor (beta chain) was sequenced within a study of CD8+CD57+ T cells in acquired aplastic anemia. For the study at large: Each DNA sample taken from sorted CD4+ and CD8+ cells came to approximately 3.2 ug on average.

Template material for TCR beta VDJ and CDR3 profiling consisted of genomic DNA. TCRdb called the reads again in MiXCR, with one record for every CDR3 protein. The sample yields some 180,000 distinct CDR3 sequences, 63% seen once. With respect to this clonotype: Its antigen is not known.

Study-wide results and caveats: A significant difference in CD8+ Simpson's diversity between patients and controls was not found.

Trimming removed 3 bases from V and 2 bases from J, with 8 bases in between. Looked up from germline, CDR1 is SGHTA and CDR2 is FQGNSA. There are 14 residues in the CDR3. CD8+CD57+ cell expansion had been shown by flow cytometry in patients chosen for sequencing. Patients uniformly had severe acquired aplastic anemia. Patients were therapy-naive when their blood was sampled. This sequence originates from a human donor with aplastic anemia. The genes are TRBV7-2 and TRBJ1-5, with D unresolved. The sequencing input was sorted CD4+, CD8+, or CD8+CD57+ T cells (not recorded which) from PBMCs. CDR3 loop: CASSFREGNQPQHF. CDR3 nucleotides: TGTGCCAGCAGCTTCCGGGAAGGCAATCAGCCCCAGCATTTT.